These T cell receptor beta chains were read from a single sample in a study of glioma-infiltrating T cells. MiXCR, run by TCRdb on the multiplex PCR reads, gives a single entry per CDR3 protein. The table lists some 120,000 distinct CDR3 sequences, more than 20% of them singletons, with roughly 15% in the top ten. The sample consisted of glioma tissue, nonneoplastic brain tissue, or PBMCs (not recorded which). These receptors were obtained from a human donor with low-grade glioma or glioblastoma, undergoing nonglioma brain surgery, or in good health (not recorded which). Both conserved end residues are part of each CDR3. The D gene is left open where the match is weak. Size tells how often a clone was seen (once, few, many) or the class of an expanded clone, and some rows leave it out.

CDR3 DNA	CDR3 protein	clone size	D gene	V gene	J gene
TGTGCCATCAATGACCCAGGGGCCGAGACCAAGTACTTC	CAINDPGAETKYF	.	.	TRBV10-3	TRBJ2-5
TGTGCCAGCAGTTTATATTGGGACGCATCCTATGGCTACACCTTC	CASSLYWDASYGYTF	many	.	TRBV27	TRBJ1-2
TGTGCCAGCAGTATCCGACGGAATCAGCCCCAGCATTTT	CASSIRRNQPQHF	many	.	TRBV27	TRBJ1-5
TGTGCCAGCAGTTACCCTAAGAGGGGGCCAAGCACAGATACGCAGAATTTT	CASSYPKRGPSTDTQNF	.	TRBD1	TRBV6-5	TRBJ2-3
TGTGCCAGCAGCTCCGGGACACTCGGATACTACGAGCAGTACTTC	CASSSGTLGYYEQYF	many	.	TRBV7-2	TRBJ2-7
TGTGCCAGTAGTATAGAGGGGTATGAGCAGTTCTTC	CASSIEGYEQFF	many	.	TRBV19	TRBJ2-1
TGCAGTGCTTCTCTAGGGACTGGCAGTTACGAGCAGTACTTC	CSASLGTGSYEQYF	many	.	TRBV20-1	TRBJ2-7
TGTGCCAGCAGTACGCAGGGGGACGTAACCGAGACCCAGTACTTC	CASSTQGDVTETQYF	many	TRBD1	TRBV6-1	TRBJ2-5
TGTGCCAGCAGCAACCCGGGACTAGCGGGAGTAGGCTACAATGAGCAGTTCTTC	CASSNPGLAGVGYNEQFF	.	TRBD2	TRBV7-9	TRBJ2-1
TGCGCCAGCAGCCAAGAAACCCGCCTCGTTGGCGGGGGAACCTACGAGCAGTACTTC	CASSQETRLVGGGTYEQYF	many	TRBD2	TRBV4-1	TRBJ2-7
TGCGCCAGCAGCCAGACACGGCGAGGAAATGAGCAGTTCTTC	CASSQTRRGNEQFF	many	.	TRBV4-1	TRBJ2-1
TGTGCCAGCTCATCCGATAGCAATCAGCCCCAGCATTTT	CASSSDSNQPQHF	many	.	TRBV18	TRBJ1-5
TGTGCCATCAGTGGGCCAGGGGAGCCCCAGCATTTT	CAISGPGEPQHF	many	.	TRBV10-3	TRBJ1-5
TGCAGTGCTTCAGACAGGAGGGGAAACACCATATATTTT	CSASDRRGNTIYF	many	.	TRBV20-1	TRBJ1-3
TGTGCCACCAGCAGAGATCGGGACAGACCGAATTCACCCCTCCACTTT	CATSRDRDRPNSPLHF	many	TRBD1	TRBV15	TRBJ1-6
TGCAGCGTGCTCGGAGGAAATGAGCAGTTCTTC	CSVLGGNEQFF	few	.	TRBV29-1	TRBJ2-1
TGTGCCAGCAGCCCTAGCGGGAGGGAAGAGACCCAGTACTTC	CASSPSGREETQYF	.	TRBD2	TRBV7-3	TRBJ2-5
TGCAGTGCTAGAGAGAGGAGGGGACAAGAGACCCAGTACTTC	CSARERRGQETQYF	.	.	TRBV20-1	TRBJ2-5
TGTGCCATAGGAGGGAGTAGCAATCAGCCCCAGCATTTT	CAIGGSSNQPQHF	many	.	TRBV6-1	TRBJ1-5
TGTGCCAGCAGATCGGGACTACCTAAGCAGTTCTTC	CASRSGLPKQFF	many	TRBD2	TRBV6-1	TRBJ2-1
TGTGCCAGCAGTTACCCCCACAGGGATGATAGAGAGACCCAGTACTTC	CASSYPHRDDRETQYF	many	.	TRBV6-6	TRBJ2-5
TGTGCCAGCAGCCCCAGAACAGGGGAGATGAACACTGAAGCTTTCTTT	CASSPRTGEMNTEAFF	.	TRBD1	TRBV5-4	TRBJ1-1
TGTGCCATCAGTGAGTCGCCAGCGGAGACGCAAGAGACCCAGTACTTC	CAISESPAETQETQYF	once	.	TRBV10-3	TRBJ2-5
TGCAGTGCTAGCGCAGGGTCAGGGCCTTCACCCCTCCACTTT	CSASAGSGPSPLHF	many	.	TRBV20-1	TRBJ1-6
TGCAGCGGCCTAACTAGCGGGAGTTCATACGGGGAGCTGTTTTTT	CSGLTSGSSYGELFF	.	TRBD2	TRBV29-1	TRBJ2-2
TGTGCCAGCAGCGTAGGACTAGCGGGAGTAGAGACCCAGTACTTC	CASSVGLAGVETQYF	many	TRBD2	TRBV7-3	TRBJ2-5
TGTGCCAGCAGTTCACCGACTAGCAGTCCTTCGAGCTCCTACAATGAGCAGTTCTTC	CASSSPTSSPSSSYNEQFF	many	TRBD2	TRBV12-3/TRBV12-4	TRBJ2-1
TGTGCCAGCAGACAAACTAGCTTCCCCTACAATGAGCAGTTCTTC	CASRQTSFPYNEQFF	many	.	TRBV7-9	TRBJ2-1
TGCAGTGCTCGATTTAACAATGAGCAGTTCTTC	CSARFNNEQFF	many	.	TRBV20-1	TRBJ2-1
TGTGCCAGCACCCAAGATTCGGATAGCGGGAGGGGCAGGGAGCTGTTTTTT	CASTQDSDSGRGRELFF	.	TRBD2	TRBV4-2	TRBJ2-2
TGCAGTGCCACTGGCCGGGAGTCACTTTCTCATCAGCCCCAGCATTTT	CSATGRESLSHQPQHF	medium-sized	.	TRBV20-1	TRBJ1-5
TGTGCCAGCAGCTTTCTTCCCGAGGATACGCAGTATTTT	CASSFLPEDTQYF	few	.	TRBV7-2	TRBJ2-3
TGCGCCAGCAGCTACTACCAACTAGTACTAGCGGGGATCACAGATACGCAGTATTTT	CASSYYQLVLAGITDTQYF	.	TRBD2	TRBV5-1	TRBJ2-3
TGTGCCAGCAGCCTAGGACCGTTAGGCAATGAGCAGTTCTTC	CASSLGPLGNEQFF	.	.	TRBV7-3	TRBJ2-1
TGTGCCAGCAGCGGAGCGGGGGGCACAGATACGCAGTATTTT	CASSGAGGTDTQYF	many	TRBD2	TRBV28	TRBJ2-3
TGCGCCAGCAGCCAAGGCACCACCGGGACAGCTATGTTTGGCTACATCTTC	CASSQGTTGTAMFGYIF	.	TRBD1	TRBV4-1	TRBJ1-2
TGTGCCAGCAGCTTAGTGGGGGGGGGACAGAGTCCCTACGAGCAGTACTTC	CASSLVGGGQSPYEQYF	.	.	TRBV7-9	TRBJ2-7
TGCGCCAGCAGCTTGGGATATCGGGCAACTGAAGCTTTCTTT	CASSLGYRATEAFF	few	.	TRBV5-1	TRBJ1-1